The 11 T cell receptor beta chains listed next were all sequenced from one sample in a study of tumor T cells in aggressive B-cell lymphoma. Data came from immunoSEQ multiplex PCR; TCRdb stores just in-frame clones and leaves some out. The table has 9,000 to 13,000 clones, around 91% seen once; the top ten hold about 2%. Input material: tumor tissue. These receptors all come from an adult with diffuse large B cell lymphoma.

The CDR3, as DNA: TGTGCCACTAAAGGTGGGGGCGGGAACACTGAAGCTTTCTTT. It encodes CATKGGGGNTEAFF. The V gene is TRBV13, the J gene TRBJ1-1; D is perhaps TRBD1 (6 bases). CDR3 length: 14 residues. From germline, CDR1 is PRHDT and CDR2 FYEKMQ (reference sequence). The ends were cut back, 10 bases at V and 1 base at J, with 16 bases in the middle. The entire variable domain, with the rest obtained from reference TRBV13 and TRBJ1-1, is as follows: AAGVIQSPRHLIKEKRETATLKCYPIPRHDTVYWYQQGPGQDPQFLISFYEKMQSDKGSIPDRFSAQQFSDYHSELNMSSLELGDSALYFCATKGGGGNTEAFFGQGTRLTVV.

The chain is built from TRBV28 and TRBJ2-3; D is perhaps TRBD2 (5 bases). Germline V CDR1 and CDR2: MDHEN, SYDVKM. The V end was cut by 3 bases, the J end by 0 bases, with 7 bases between. This CDR3 has 14 amino acids. CDR3 sequence reads: CASSLGGSTDTQYF. CDR3 in DNA: TGTGCCAGCAGTTTGGGCGGGAGCACAGATACGCAGTATTTT. Supplemented by reference TRBV28 and TRBJ2-3, the full variable domain reads DVKVTQSSRYLVKRTGEKVFLECVQDMDHENMFWYRQDPGLGLRLIYFSYDVKMKEKGDIPEGYSVSREKKERFSLILESASTNQTSMYLCASSLGGSTDTQYFGPGTRLTVL.

The V call is TRBV2, the J call TRBJ1-2; the D is unclear. Trimming left V 1 base short and J 2 bases short, with 5 bases between. The CDR3 is made up of 13 amino acids. The germline V gene has CDR1 SNHLY and CDR2 FYNNEI. The CDR3, as DNA: TGTGCCAGCAGTGAAGGTATGAACTATGGCTACACCTTC. It is translated as CASSEGMNYGYTF.

The CDR3 protein is CASSPWTGIISYEQYF. CDR3 coding DNA: TGCGCCAGCAGCCCTTGGACAGGGATTATTTCCTACGAGCAGTACTTC. The rearrangement links TRBV4-1 to TRBJ2-7, with 8 bases lining up with TRBD1. V was clipped by 4 bases and J by 1 base; unmatched bases: 9. Germline V gene data show CDR1 as MGHRA and CDR2 as YSYEKL. This CDR3 contains 16 residues.

The chain uses TRBV19 and TRBJ2-1; D gene ambiguous. CDR1 is LNHDA and CDR2 is SQIVND in the germline V gene (reference sequence). Trimming shortened V by 5 bases and J by 6 bases, and 14 bases separated the two germline ends. CDR3 length: 14 amino acids. The CDR3 DNA sequence: TGTGCCAGTAGTTTGTCGGCAGCGACCAATGAGCAGTTCTTC. Encoded protein: CASSLSAATNEQFF.

The chain uses TRBV19 and TRBJ2-3; 7 nucleotides align to TRBD2. V was clipped by 8 bases and J by 5 bases; unmatched bases: 7. Per the germline V gene, CDR1 is LNHDA and CDR2 is SQIVND (reference sequence). CDR3 length equals 13 residues. The CDR3 DNA sequence: TGTGCCAGTTGCGCGGGGGTGGGAGATACGCAGTATTTT. Residues: CASCAGVGDTQYF.

The chain carries TRBV6-1 and TRBJ2-7; 9 bases match TRBD1. Germline V gene sequence: CDR1 MNHNS, CDR2 SASEGT. The CDR3 covers 14 residues. Trimming at V came to 10 bases and at J to 4 bases, leaving 11 bases not matched to a gene. The CDR3 region is CAITSGTGIYEQYF. The CDR3 DNA is TGTGCCATAACCTCCGGGACAGGGATTTACGAGCAGTACTTC.

The rearrangement joins TRBV30 to TRBJ2-5; TRBD1 matches at 10 bases. Germline V CDR1 and CDR2: GTSNPN, SVGIG (reference sequence). Trimming cost V 8 bases and J 2 bases; bases outside gene matches: 8. The CDR3 contains 14 residues. CDR3 region: CASDRDRGQETQYF. CDR3 DNA: TGTGCCAGTGACCGGGACAGGGGTCAAGAGACCCAGTACTTC.

This chain connects TRBV7-9 to TRBJ1-1, with D unresolved. V was cut by 2 bases and J by 1 base, with 8 bases left in between. Germline CDR1 is SEHNR and CDR2 is FQNEAQ (reference sequence). This CDR3 is built from 14 residues. The CDR3 DNA reads TGTGCCAGCAGCTTAATATCAGGGAACACTGAAGCTTTCTTT. The encoded protein is CASSLISGNTEAFF.

This sequence joins TRBV28 and TRBJ2-5; D may be TRBD1 (7 bases). The V and J ends lost 3 bases and 4 bases respectively, with 12 bases between them. The germline CDR1 and CDR2 sequences are MDHEN and SYDVKM. This CDR3 is built from 14 residues. The CDR3 DNA follows: TGTGCCAGCAGTTTTCAGGGGGGAATAGAGACCCAGTACTTC. This codes for CASSFQGGIETQYF.

The chain recombines TRBV19 with TRBJ2-1; 8 bases line up with TRBD2. The CDR3 extends over 14 amino acids. V gave up 5 bases and J gave up 1 base; unmatched junction bases: 1. In germline, CDR1 is LNHDA, CDR2 SQIVND (reference sequence). Here the CDR3 reads CASSSGGSYNEQFF. CDR3 bases: TGTGCCAGTAGTTCGGGGGGGTCCTACAATGAGCAGTTCTTC.